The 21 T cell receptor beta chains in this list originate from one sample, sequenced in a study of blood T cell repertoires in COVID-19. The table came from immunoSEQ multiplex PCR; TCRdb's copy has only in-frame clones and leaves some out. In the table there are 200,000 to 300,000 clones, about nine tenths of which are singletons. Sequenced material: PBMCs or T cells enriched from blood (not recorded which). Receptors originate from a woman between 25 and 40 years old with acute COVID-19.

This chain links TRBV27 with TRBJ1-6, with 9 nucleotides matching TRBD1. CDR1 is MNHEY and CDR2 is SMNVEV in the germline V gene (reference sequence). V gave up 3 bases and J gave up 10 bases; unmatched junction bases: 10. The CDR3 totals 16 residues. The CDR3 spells CASSFRTGGLDSPLHF. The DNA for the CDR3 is TGTGCCAGCAGTTTCCGAACAGGGGGCTTGGACTCACCCCTCCACTTT.

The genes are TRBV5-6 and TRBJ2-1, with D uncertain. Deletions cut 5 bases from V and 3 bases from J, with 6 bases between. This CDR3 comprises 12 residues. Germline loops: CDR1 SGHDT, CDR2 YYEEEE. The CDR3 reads CASSLFYNEQFF. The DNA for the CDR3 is TGTGCCAGCAGTCTTTTCTACAATGAGCAGTTCTTC.

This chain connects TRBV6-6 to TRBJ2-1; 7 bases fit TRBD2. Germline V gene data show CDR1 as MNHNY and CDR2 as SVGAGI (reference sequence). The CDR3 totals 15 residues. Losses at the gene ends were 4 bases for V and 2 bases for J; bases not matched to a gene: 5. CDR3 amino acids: CASSFQRGPYNEQFF. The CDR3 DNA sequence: TGTGCCAGCAGTTTCCAGCGGGGCCCCTACAATGAGCAGTTCTTC.

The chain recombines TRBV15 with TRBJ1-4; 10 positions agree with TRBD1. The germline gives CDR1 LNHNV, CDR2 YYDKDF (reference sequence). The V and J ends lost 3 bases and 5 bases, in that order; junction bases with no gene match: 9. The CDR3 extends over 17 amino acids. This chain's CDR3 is CATSRSPVGQGNEKLFF. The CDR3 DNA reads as TGTGCCACCAGCAGGTCCCCGGTGGGACAGGGGAATGAAAAACTGTTTTTT.

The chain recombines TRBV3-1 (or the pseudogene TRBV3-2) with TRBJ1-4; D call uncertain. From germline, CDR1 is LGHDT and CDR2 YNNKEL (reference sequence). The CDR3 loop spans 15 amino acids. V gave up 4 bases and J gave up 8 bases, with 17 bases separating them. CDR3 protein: CASSRGRAAEEKLFF. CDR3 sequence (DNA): TGTGCCAGCAGCCGAGGGAGAGCGGCGGAAGAAAAACTGTTTTTT.

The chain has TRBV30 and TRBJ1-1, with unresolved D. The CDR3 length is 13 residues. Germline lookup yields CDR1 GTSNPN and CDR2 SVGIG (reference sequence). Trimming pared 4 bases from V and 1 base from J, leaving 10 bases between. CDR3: CAWMEGSNTEAFF. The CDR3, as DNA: TGTGCCTGGATGGAGGGATCGAACACTGAAGCTTTCTTT.

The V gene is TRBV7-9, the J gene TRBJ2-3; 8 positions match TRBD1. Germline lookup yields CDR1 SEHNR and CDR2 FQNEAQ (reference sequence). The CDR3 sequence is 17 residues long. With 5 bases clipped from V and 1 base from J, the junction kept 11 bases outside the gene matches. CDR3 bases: TGTGCCAGCAGCATCGACAGGGGCCTACCCCGCACAGATACGCAGTATTTT. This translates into CASSIDRGLPRTDTQYF.

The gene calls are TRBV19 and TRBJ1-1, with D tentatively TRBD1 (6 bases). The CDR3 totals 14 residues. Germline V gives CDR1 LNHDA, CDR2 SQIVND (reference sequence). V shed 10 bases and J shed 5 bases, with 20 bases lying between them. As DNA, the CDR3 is TGTGCCACCAAGACGCAGGGGACGGGGACTGAAGCTTTCTTT. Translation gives CATKTQGTGTEAFF.

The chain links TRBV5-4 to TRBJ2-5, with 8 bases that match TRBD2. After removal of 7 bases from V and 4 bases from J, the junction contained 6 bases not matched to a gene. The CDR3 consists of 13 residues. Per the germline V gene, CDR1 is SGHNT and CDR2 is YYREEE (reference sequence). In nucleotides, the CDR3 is TGTGCCAGCCGCGGGGGGCGAGGAGAGACCCAGTACTTC. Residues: CASRGGRGETQYF.

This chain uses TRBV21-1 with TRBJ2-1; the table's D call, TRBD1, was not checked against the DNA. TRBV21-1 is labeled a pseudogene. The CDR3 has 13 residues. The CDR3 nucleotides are TGTGCCAGCTGGGACAGGGAGTACAATGAGCAGTTCTTC. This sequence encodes CASWDREYNEQFF.

The CDR3 DNA reads as TGTGCCAGCTCACGGACAGGGGCCGATCAGCCCCAGCATTTT. The encoded protein is CASSRTGADQPQHF. This chain uses TRBV18 with TRBJ1-5; TRBD1 aligns across 9 bases. This CDR3 region has 14 residues. Trimming took 4 bases from V and 5 from J; bases not matched to a gene: 3. Germline V gene data show CDR1 as KGHSH and CDR2 as LQKENI. The full variable domain, in which reference TRBV18 and TRBJ1-5 provide the parts outside the CDR3, is NAGVMQNPRHLVRRRGQEARLRCSPMKGHSHVYWYRQLPEEGLKFMVYLQKENIIDESGMPKERFSAEFPKEGPSILRIQQVVRGDSAAYFCASSRTGADQPQHFGDGTRLSIL.

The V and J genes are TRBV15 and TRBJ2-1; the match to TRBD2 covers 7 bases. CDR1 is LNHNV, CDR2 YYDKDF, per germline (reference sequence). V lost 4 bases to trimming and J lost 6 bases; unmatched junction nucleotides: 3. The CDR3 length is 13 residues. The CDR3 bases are TGTGCCACCAGCATGAGGACTAGCAATGAGCAGTTCTTC. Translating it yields CATSMRTSNEQFF.

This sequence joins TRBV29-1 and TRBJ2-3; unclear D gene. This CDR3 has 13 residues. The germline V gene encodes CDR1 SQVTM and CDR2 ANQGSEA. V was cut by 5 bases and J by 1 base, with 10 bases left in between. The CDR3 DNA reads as TGCAGCGTTACTAAATGGGGCACAGATACGCAGTATTTT. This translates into CSVTKWGTDTQYF.

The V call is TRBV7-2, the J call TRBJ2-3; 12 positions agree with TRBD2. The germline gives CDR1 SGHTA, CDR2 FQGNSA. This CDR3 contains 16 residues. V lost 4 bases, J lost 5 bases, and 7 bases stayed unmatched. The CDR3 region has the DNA TGTGCCAGCAGCTCATATGGACTAGCGGGGTTAGATACGCAGTATTTT. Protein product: CASSSYGLAGLDTQYF.

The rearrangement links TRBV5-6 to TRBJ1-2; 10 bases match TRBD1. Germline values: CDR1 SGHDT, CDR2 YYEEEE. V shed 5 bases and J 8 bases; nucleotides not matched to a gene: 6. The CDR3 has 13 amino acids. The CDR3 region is CASRGTGVAGYTF. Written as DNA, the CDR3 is TGTGCCAGCAGGGGGACAGGGGTCGCGGGCTACACCTTC.

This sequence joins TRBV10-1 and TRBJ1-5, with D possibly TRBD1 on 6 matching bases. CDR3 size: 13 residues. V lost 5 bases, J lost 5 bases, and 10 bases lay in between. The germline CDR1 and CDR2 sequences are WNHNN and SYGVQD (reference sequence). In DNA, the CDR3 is TGCGCCAGCAGTACAGGGATTGATCAGCCCCAGCATTTT. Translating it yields CASSTGIDQPQHF.

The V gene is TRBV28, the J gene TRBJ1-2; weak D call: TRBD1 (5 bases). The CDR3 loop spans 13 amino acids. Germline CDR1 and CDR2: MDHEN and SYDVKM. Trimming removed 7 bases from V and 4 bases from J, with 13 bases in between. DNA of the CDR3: TGTGCCAGCACCGGGGGGTTGGGCTATGGCTACACCTTC. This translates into CASTGGLGYGYTF.

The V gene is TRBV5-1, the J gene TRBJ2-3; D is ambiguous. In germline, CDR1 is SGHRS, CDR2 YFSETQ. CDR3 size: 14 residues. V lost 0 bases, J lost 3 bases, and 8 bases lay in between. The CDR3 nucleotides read TGCGCCAGCAGCTTGGTATTTGAGACAGATACGCAGTATTTT. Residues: CASSLVFETDTQYF.

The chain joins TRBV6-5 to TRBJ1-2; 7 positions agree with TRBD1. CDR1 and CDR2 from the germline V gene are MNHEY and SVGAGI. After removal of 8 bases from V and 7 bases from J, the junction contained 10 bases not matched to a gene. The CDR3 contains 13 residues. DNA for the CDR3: TGTGCCAGCGAAAGACAGGGCGGGTTTGGCTACACCTTC. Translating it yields CASERQGGFGYTF.

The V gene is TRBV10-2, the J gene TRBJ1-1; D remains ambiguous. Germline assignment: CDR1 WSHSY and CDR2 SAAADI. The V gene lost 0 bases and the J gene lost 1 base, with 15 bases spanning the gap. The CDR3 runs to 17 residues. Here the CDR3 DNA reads TGCGCCAGCAGTGAGTCGTGGGTTATAGGCGGGAACACTGAAGCTTTCTTT. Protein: CASSESWVIGGNTEAFF.

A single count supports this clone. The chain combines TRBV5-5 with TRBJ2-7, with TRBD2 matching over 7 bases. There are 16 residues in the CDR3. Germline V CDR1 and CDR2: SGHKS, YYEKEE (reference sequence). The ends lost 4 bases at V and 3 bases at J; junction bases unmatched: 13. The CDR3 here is CASSHDPGGRYYEQYF. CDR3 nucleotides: TGTGCCAGCAGCCACGATCCCGGGGGGAGGTACTACGAGCAGTACTTC.